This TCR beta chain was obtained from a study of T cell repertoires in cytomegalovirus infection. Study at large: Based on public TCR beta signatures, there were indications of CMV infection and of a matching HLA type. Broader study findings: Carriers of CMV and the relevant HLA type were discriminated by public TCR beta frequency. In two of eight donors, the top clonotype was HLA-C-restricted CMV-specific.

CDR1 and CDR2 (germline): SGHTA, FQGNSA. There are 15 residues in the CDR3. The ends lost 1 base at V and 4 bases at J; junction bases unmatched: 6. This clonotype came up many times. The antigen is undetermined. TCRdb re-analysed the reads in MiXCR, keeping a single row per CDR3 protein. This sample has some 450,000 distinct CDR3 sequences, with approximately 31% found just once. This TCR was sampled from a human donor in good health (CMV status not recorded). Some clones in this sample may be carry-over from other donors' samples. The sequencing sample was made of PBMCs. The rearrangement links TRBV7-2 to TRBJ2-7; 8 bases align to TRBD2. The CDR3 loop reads CASSLGGGGGYEQYF. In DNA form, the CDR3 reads TGTGCCAGCAGCTTAGGGGGCGGCGGGGGGTACGAGCAGTACTTC.